There are many counts of the clone carrying this T cell receptor beta chain. Its antigen is unidentified. Library construction for TCR beta used iRepertoire HTBI primers and Arm-PCR of CDR3 regions. TCRdb analysed the multiplex PCR reads with MiXCR anew, one entry per CDR3 protein. The profile shows 400,000 to 500,000 distinct CDR3 sequences, under 25% of them singletons. The entry originates in a study of regulatory T cells in long-lasting Graves disease. The study, taken as a whole, reports: With a small sample size, accuracy may have been reduced.

Time point given: persistent/refractory GD, antithyroid drugs over 5 years with positive TRAb. The TCR library was made from RNA extracted from PBMCs. Germline V lookup: CDR1 MDHEN, CDR2 SYDVKM. V dropped 7 bases and J dropped 1 base, with 11 bases sitting between them. The CDR3 covers 13 residues. This receptor was obtained from a female donor with Graves disease. This specimen was peripheral blood mononuclear cells (PBMCs), taken when the disease was refractory, from a patient treated with antithyroid drugs. The chain joins TRBV28 to TRBJ2-7; maybe TRBD2 (5 bases). Written as DNA, the CDR3 is TGTGCCAGCACCCCCCCGGGGTCCTACGAGCAGTACTTC. It codes for CASTPPGSYEQYF.